This is a list of T cell receptor beta chains from one sample in a study of blood T cell repertoires in COVID-19. Sequencing was performed with immunoSEQ multiplex PCR; in TCRdb, only in-frame clones are kept and a portion is missing. This sample has some 190,000 clones, with 80% to 90% found just once. The sequenced material came from peripheral blood. These receptors all stem from a man aged 25 to 45 with acute or convalescent COVID-19. CDR3s include the opening cysteine and the closing phenylalanine or tryptophan. Fields, in order: D gene, J gene, clone size, V gene, CDR3 DNA, CDR3 protein. The D gene is left open where the match is weak. Where a row states a size, it is once, few, many or the class of an expanded clone; other rows omit it.

- | TRBJ1-1 | - | TRBV6-2/TRBV6-3 | TGTGCCAGCAGTTACTCGCTCTACGGCCCGGGGTTGGAAGCTTTCTTT | CASSYSLYGPGLEAFF
- | TRBJ2-1 | - | TRBV7-9 | TGTGCCAGCAGCTCGGGACATAGGGGGTTCTTC | CASSSGHRGFF
- | TRBJ2-3 | - | TRBV29-1 | TGCAGCACTCGGGGCGGGGTCCCAGATACGCAGTATTTT | CSTRGGVPDTQYF
- | TRBJ1-2 | - | TRBV6-5 | TGTGCCAGCAGCCTACAGGGAAAGAACGGCTACACCTTC | CASSLQGKNGYTF
- | TRBJ1-2 | - | TRBV10-3 | TGTGCCATCAGTGAGTCAGGGAGCAACTATGGCTACACCTTC | CAISESGSNYGYTF
TRBD1 | TRBJ2-7 | - | TRBV28 | TGTGCCAGCAGTCCCGGGACAGGTGGTTTCTACGAGCAGTACTTC | CASSPGTGGFYEQYF
TRBD2 | TRBJ2-5 | - | TRBV4-1 | TGCGCCAGCAGCCAAGTGGCCGGGAGGGCCCAAGAGACCCAGTACTTC | CASSQVAGRAQETQYF
- | TRBJ2-2 | - | TRBV6-5 | TGTGCCAGCAGTTACTCAAAGGGGGGGCCCGGGGAGCTGTTTTTT | CASSYSKGGPGELFF
TRBD1 | TRBJ1-6 | - | TRBV6-5 | TGTGCCAGCAGTTCGGACAGGGTTTCACCCCTCCACTTT | CASSSDRVSPLHF
- | TRBJ1-1 | - | TRBV2 | TGTGCCAGCAGTGACGGGAAGAAGGCGCAAGCTTTCTTT | CASSDGKKAQAFF
TRBD1 | TRBJ1-1 | - | TRBV6-5 | TGTGCCAGCATTAGGGACAGCCTGAACACTGAAGCTTTCTTT | CASIRDSLNTEAFF
- | TRBJ1-1 | - | TRBV3-1/TRBV3-2 | TGTGCCAGCAGCCGATCGTCCTTCGGTACTGAAGCTTTCTTT | CASSRSSFGTEAFF
- | TRBJ1-1 | - | TRBV6-5 | TGTGCCAGCAGTTACTCCCACATAATCACTGAAGCTTTCTTT | CASSYSHIITEAFF
TRBD1 | TRBJ1-6 | - | TRBV7-9 | TGTGCCAGCAGCTTATCGGGACAGCAAGGCAATTCACCCCTCCACTTT | CASSLSGQQGNSPLHF
- | TRBJ1-5 | - | TRBV27 | TGTGCCAGCAGTTTTTCGGCCGGGAGCAATCAGCCCCAGCATTTT | CASSFSAGSNQPQHF
- | TRBJ1-4 | - | TRBV11-2 | TGTGCCAGCAGCGGGTTTACTGGGGGCGCGCAGTTTTTT | CASSGFTGGAQFF
TRBD1 | TRBJ1-5 | - | TRBV5-1 | TGCGCCAGCAGCCCGGGGACAGGGATTAATCAGCCCCAGCATTTT | CASSPGTGINQPQHF
- | TRBJ1-1 | - | TRBV28 | TGTGCCAGCAGTGCCCTAATTATAAACACTGAAGCTTTCTTT | CASSALIINTEAFF
- | TRBJ2-5 | - | TRBV18 | TGTGCCAGCTCACTCCAAAAACAACAGGGCGGTGGAGCCCAGTACTTC | CASSLQKQQGGGAQYF
TRBD2 | TRBJ2-3 | - | TRBV6-5 | TGTGCCAGCAATTCCGGGGGGGCAGATACGCAGTATTTT | CASNSGGADTQYF
TRBD2 | TRBJ2-5 | - | TRBV9 | TGTGCCAGCAGCGTAGCAGGCAGGGAGGGAGAGACCCAGTACTTC | CASSVAGREGETQYF
TRBD1 | TRBJ1-5 | - | TRBV6-5 | TGTGCCAGCAGTTATAATGGACAGGATAGCAATCAGCCCCAGCATTTT | CASSYNGQDSNQPQHF
- | TRBJ1-1 | - | TRBV5-1 | TGCGCCAGCAGCATCGGCACTGAAGCTTTCTTT | CASSIGTEAFF
TRBD2 | TRBJ2-2 | - | TRBV6-6 | TGTGCCAGCAGTTACTACGGGAGGGCCGGGCCCGGGGAGCTGTTTTTT | CASSYYGRAGPGELFF
- | TRBJ1-5 | - | TRBV5-1 | TGCGCCAGCAGCTTGACACCTTCTGAGCCCCAGCATTTT | CASSLTPSEPQHF
TRBD2 | TRBJ2-7 | - | TRBV11-2 | TGTGCCAGCAGTCTGACTAGCGCGAGCTCCTACGAGCAGTACTTC | CASSLTSASSYEQYF
- | TRBJ2-5 | - | TRBV11-2 | TGTGCCAGCAGCTTAGTGGGTACGGAGGGTGGGGGAAAGACCCAGTACTTC | CASSLVGTEGGGKTQYF
- | TRBJ2-5 | - | TRBV25-1 | TGTGCCAGCAGTTATACTAGCCAAGAGACCCAGTACTTC | CASSYTSQETQYF
TRBD1 | TRBJ2-7 | - | TRBV19 | TGTGCCAGTAGCCTCCGGGCGACAGGGGCCTACGAGCAGTACTTC | CASSLRATGAYEQYF
- | TRBJ1-1 | - | TRBV7-9 | TGTGCCAGCAGCTTAACAGGGACCACTGAAGCTTTCTTT | CASSLTGTTEAFF
TRBD1 | TRBJ2-5 | - | TRBV6-5 | TGTGCCAGCAGTTACACATCAGGGGGTCGGGAGACCCAGTACTTC | CASSYTSGGRETQYF
- | TRBJ2-5 | - | TRBV9 | TGTGCCAGCAGCGTGGGCACTAGTTCCAACCAAGAGACCCAGTACTTC | CASSVGTSSNQETQYF
- | TRBJ2-7 | - | TRBV7-9 | TGTGCCAGCAGCCCAGGCCACGAGCAGTACTTC | CASSPGHEQYF
- | TRBJ2-3 | once | TRBV7-3 | TGTGCCAGCAGCCAGTCCTTTGGGCAGATTAGCACAGATACGCAGTATTTT | CASSQSFGQISTDTQYF
- | TRBJ2-5 | - | TRBV15 | TGTGCCACCAGCAGAGTCGGTTTAAGGGGAGAGACCCAGTACTTC | CATSRVGLRGETQYF
- | TRBJ1-2 | - | TRBV28 | TGTGCCAGCAGTTCGCGAATCGGCTACACCTTC | CASSSRIGYTF
- | TRBJ2-7 | once | TRBV28 | TGTGCCAGCAGCACCACGAGGATAATCCAAACCTACGAGCAGTACTTC | CASSTTRIIQTYEQYF
- | TRBJ1-1 | - | TRBV14 | TGTGCCAGCAGCCCCGCGTTGGGGCCATCCACTGAAGCTTTCTTT | CASSPALGPSTEAFF
TRBD1 | TRBJ1-2 | - | TRBV7-8 | TGTGCCAGCAGCTTATGGACAGGGGCGGATGGCTACACCTTC | CASSLWTGADGYTF
- | TRBJ1-2 | once | TRBV29-1 | TGCAGCGTTGCAGGGTATGGCTACACCTTC | CSVAGYGYTF
TRBD1 | TRBJ1-5 | once | TRBV4-2 | TGTGCCAGCAGCCAAGCGGGGGACAGGGGGCAAGAGCAGCCCCAGCATTTT | CASSQAGDRGQEQPQHF
- | TRBJ1-6 | - | TRBV19 | TGTGCCAGTAATAATGTCGACAGACGGAATTCACCCCTCCACTTT | CASNNVDRRNSPLHF
TRBD2 | TRBJ2-3 | - | TRBV30 | TGTGCCTGGAGTAAAATAGCGGGGTCAGATACGCAGTATTTT | CAWSKIAGSDTQYF
- | TRBJ1-3 | - | TRBV5-1 | TGCGCCAGCACAGCGGGAACCTCTGGAAACACCATATATTTT | CASTAGTSGNTIYF
TRBD2 | TRBJ2-3 | - | TRBV19 | TGTGCCAGTAGTAGGCTAGCGGGCGTTGGAATGCAGTATTTT | CASSRLAGVGMQYF
TRBD2 | TRBJ2-1 | - | TRBV6-5 | TGTGCCAGCAGTACGGGACTAGCGGAATACAATGAGCAGTTCTTC | CASSTGLAEYNEQFF
TRBD2 | TRBJ2-7 | - | TRBV5-1 | TGCGCCAGCAGCTTATCCAGGACTAGCTACGAGCAGTACTTC | CASSLSRTSYEQYF
TRBD2 | TRBJ2-1 | - | TRBV9 | TGTGCCAGCAGCGTTAGCGGGGGAAATTACAATGAGCAGTTCTTC | CASSVSGGNYNEQFF
TRBD2 | TRBJ2-1 | - | TRBV7-3 | TGTGCCAGCAGCTTACAGGGAGGGATAATAAATGAGCAGTTCTTC | CASSLQGGIINEQFF
TRBD1 | TRBJ1-5 | - | TRBV4-1 | TGCGCCAGCAGCCAAGATCGGACAGGGAATCAGCCCCAGCATTTT | CASSQDRTGNQPQHF
- | TRBJ1-4 | - | TRBV9 | TGTGCCAGCAGCGTAGGGGCTCAGAATAATGAAAAACTGTTTTTT | CASSVGAQNNEKLFF
- | TRBJ2-7 | - | TRBV28 | TGTGCCAGCCGACACAGCTACGAGCAGTACTTC | CASRHSYEQYF
TRBD1 | TRBJ2-7 | - | TRBV5-5 | TGTGCCAGCAGCTTAGGGGGCTCCGGCTCCAACTACGAGCAGTACTTC | CASSLGGSGSNYEQYF
- | TRBJ1-1 | once | TRBV7-8 | TGTGCCAGCAGCAGATCGACAGGAAAGAACACTGAAGCTTTCTTT | CASSRSTGKNTEAFF
TRBD1 | TRBJ2-1 | - | TRBV4-1 | TGCGCCAGCAGCCCCAAGGGGGGTCCGGACAGGGGGCCCAGAAATGAGCAGTTCTTC | CASSPKGGPDRGPRNEQFF